This TCR beta chain was captured by sequencing in a study of blood T cell repertoires in COVID-19 (dated by TCRdb to between 2020 and 2021). Regarding the complete study: ImmuneRACE Cohort 3 recovered participants were defined by two consecutive negative NP/OP PCR tests, healthcare professional clearance, or symptom resolution. The material from the prospective study consisted of cDNA or gDNA derived from T cells, B-cell-depleted T cells, or PBMCs. A freely available public database, intended as a resource for researchers studying the immune response to SARS-CoV-2, is where the repertoires were released. Sample metadata almost always included a de-identified subject ID, COVID-19 status, age in years and sex. Deeply sampled blood TCRbeta repertoires from subjects exposed to, actively infected with, or recovered from COVID-19 were included in the dataset. Samples were obtained from the ongoing ImmuneRACE study (first 160 participants) and from over 1,000 subjects provided by 6 global collaborators. Where HLA class I and class II types were available, the types were taken from metadata supplied by the sample provider, not from assay-based typing. The collaborator samples originated in the United States, Italy and Spain and spanned the acute and convalescent phases of COVID-19. General conclusions and limits of the study: Clinical and demographic metadata were provided uncurated, with the amount varying by source and participant.

TCRbeta CDR3 regions were amplified from genomic DNA by means of the immunoSEQ Assay, a bias-controlled multiplex PCR. The authors' analysis ran thus. Within the assay, amplification of reference gene primers was used to estimate how many nucleated cells each sample contained. To quantify the absolute abundance of each unique TCRbeta CDR3 rearrangement, sequence reads were collapsed and filtered. For each sample, productive Simpson clonality was calculated as the square root of Simpson's diversity index across productive rearrangements. Imported from immuneACCESS, the table was reduced by TCRdb to in-frame sequences with V and J called. These copies leave out some clones; in studies compared against another copy, an unresolved V gene accounts for under half, and the cause of the remainder is not known. Clone size and the V and J calls come from that table; the DNA yielded D and trimming. In all, the sample holds some 160,000 clones, and 79% of those were seen once. The ten largest make up around 20% of the sample.

Participants in the prospective study were enrolled through a virtual design, were aged roughly 18 to 100 years, and lived in 24 United States geographic areas. In the prospective study, cohorts were assigned on the basis of participant-reported clinical history obtained from a screening survey and a study questionnaire. In the prospective study, mobile phlebotomists collected whole blood, serum and a nasopharyngeal or oropharyngeal swab from each participant. Participants in the prospective study had the option to provide additional blood draws and questionnaires over a roughly two-month period. Prospective study blood samples were shipped either frozen or at room temperature before DNA extraction. Comments on this clone: Its recognized antigen is unknown. Per-base qualities were not stored, and no clone one base away is much larger.

Sequencing input: PBMCs or T cells enriched from blood (not recorded which). This receptor was identified in a woman in her 70s in a cohort exposed to, infected with or recovered from COVID-19 (not recorded which).

Here the CDR3 is given as CASSLQGGVYNEQFF. The DNA reads TGTGCCAGCAGCTTACAGGGCGGGGTCTACAATGAGCAGTTCTTC. Rearrangement joined TRBV7-3 to TRBJ2-1, with TRBD2 perhaps the D gene, on 6 matching bases. The CDR3 has 15 amino acids, counting the end cysteine and phenylalanine. This entry keeps only the CDR3 DNA: 45 bases, framed from base 1. Taken from the germline V gene, the CDR1 and CDR2 loops are SGHTA and FQGTGA. V is reduced by 2 bases and J by 3 bases, leaving a spacing of 11 bases between them.